The entry that follows covers one T cell receptor beta chain sequence. With V trimmed by 5 bases and J by 1 base, 8 bases remained unmatched. This CDR3 spans 15 amino acids. From germline, CDR1 is SGHTA and CDR2 FQGNSA. Alongside a J-beta primer mix, a sample-barcoded 5' primer served in a second PCR lasting roughly 7 to 11 cycles. TCRdb processed the 5' RACE reads anew with MiXCR; each CDR3 protein has one entry. Of about 1.5 million distinct CDR3 sequences in the sample, approximately 43% are singletons; the top ten hold 4%. The record originates from a study of blood T cells in healthy people across ages.

The receptor was derived from a woman aged 18-35 years in good health. The V call is TRBV7-2, the J call TRBJ2-7; 7 bases line up with TRBD1. The sequencing input was blood. DNA for the CDR3: TGTGCCAGCAGCGCTAGACAGGGCACTTCCTACGAGCAGTACTTC. Amino acid sequence: CASSARQGTSYEQYF.